The T cell receptor (beta chain) described here comes from a study of blood T cell repertoires in COVID-19. Authors' data handling: Cell counts per sample came from amplifying reference gene primers. TCRdb's copy holds only in-frame clones and misses some; the assay was immunoSEQ multiplex PCR. V and J calls and clone size are those listed in that table; D and trimming were worked out from the DNA. The sample lists fewer than 500,000 clones, around 87% occurring once. Everyone who took part was roughly 18 to 89 years old, and they came from about 25 US areas. This CDR3 is built from 16 residues. With 3 bases removed from V and 1 base from J, the gap between germline ends came to 15 bases. Per the germline V gene, CDR1 is KGHSH and CDR2 is LQKENI.

The TCR was taken from a young woman with acute COVID-19. Input material: PBMCs or T cells enriched from blood (not recorded which). The chain links TRBV18 to TRBJ1-2; D perhaps matches TRBD1 (5 bases). The CDR3 spells CASSPFQQEFNYGYTF. The CDR3 coding sequence is TGTGCCAGCTCACCGTTCCAACAGGAGTTTAACTATGGCTACACCTTC.